The 29 T cell receptor beta chains in this list originate from one sample, sequenced in a study of blood T cell repertoires in COVID-19. Sequencing was performed with immunoSEQ multiplex PCR; in TCRdb, only in-frame clones are kept and a portion is missing. The data hold about 200,000 clones, with under 90% observed a single time. Specimen: PBMCs or T cells enriched from blood (not recorded which). The receptors stem from a woman in her forties or fifties who had been exposed to COVID-19.

The chain has TRBV5-1 and TRBJ2-1; weak D call: TRBD1 (6 bases). Trimming took off 1 base at V and 5 bases at J, with 13 bases between the two ends. The CDR3 sequence is 15 residues long. The germline gives CDR1 SGHRS, CDR2 YFSETQ. The CDR3, as DNA: TGCGCCAGCAGCTTGACAGGGTTACTCGACAATGAGCAGTTCTTC. Encoded protein: CASSLTGLLDNEQFF.

The chain combines TRBV19 with TRBJ1-5; D is uncertain. Germline V CDR1 and CDR2: LNHDA, SQIVND (reference sequence). The CDR3 runs to 14 residues. V lost 7 bases and J 2 bases, leaving 12 bases between the germline ends. The CDR3 bases are TGTGCCAGTACCCCACGGGGTGGCAATCAGCCCCAGCATTTT. It is translated as CASTPRGGNQPQHF. The full variable domain, its missing parts supplied by reference TRBV19 and TRBJ1-5, is DGGITQSPKYLFRKEGQNVTLSCEQNLNHDAMYWYRQDPGQGLRLIYYSQIVNDFQKGDIAEGYSVSREKKESFPLTVTSAQKNPTAFYLCASTPRGGNQPQHFGDGTRLSIL.

A word on this clone: The sample contains more than one DNA sequence encoding this CDR3. The chain recombines TRBV7-9 with TRBJ1-2; 8 bases map to TRBD1. The CDR3 consists of 13 residues. The germline V gene has CDR1 SEHNR and CDR2 FQNEAQ (reference sequence). With V trimmed by 5 bases and J by 8 bases, 7 bases remained unmatched. The CDR3 spells CASSLGQGRGYTF. The CDR3 DNA is TGTGCCAGCAGCCTAGGACAGGGTCGGGGCTACACCTTC.

V and J are TRBV6-5 and TRBJ1-1; perhaps TRBD1 as D (6 bases). The CDR3 covers 15 residues. Looked up from germline, CDR1 is MNHEY and CDR2 is SVGAGI. V dropped 7 bases and J dropped 1 base, with 16 bases sitting between them. CDR3 sequence reads: CASTVGGARNTEAFF. Written as DNA, the CDR3 is TGTGCCAGCACCGTAGGGGGGGCAAGGAACACTGAAGCTTTCTTT.

The rearrangement joins TRBV9 to TRBJ2-2; TRBD2 is a possible D gene (5 bases). V gave up 0 bases and J gave up 4 bases, with 10 bases separating them. CDR1 and CDR2 (germline): SGDLS, YYNGEE. The CDR3 runs 15 residues. CDR3 DNA sequence: TGTGCCAGCAGCGTAGTAGCGATAGGCACCGGGGAGCTGTTTTTT. Its protein is CASSVVAIGTGELFF.

The chain joins TRBV5-1 to TRBJ1-2; a weak D match, TRBD1 (6 bases). Germline loops: CDR1 SGHRS, CDR2 YFSETQ. Trimming pared 2 bases from V and 7 bases from J, leaving 9 bases between. This CDR3 contains 12 residues. CDR3 coding DNA: TGCGCCAGCAGCTTACAGGGATCTGGCTACACCTTC. This translates into CASSLQGSGYTF.

This clone is a singleton in its sample. V usage is TRBV5-5 and J usage is TRBJ1-2; 9 bases are a match to TRBD1. The CDR3 runs 15 residues. Germline V lookup: CDR1 SGHKS, CDR2 YYEKEE (reference sequence). Trimming took 3 bases from V and 7 from J; bases not matched to a gene: 10. The CDR3 region is CASSWPGQGSGGYTF. For the CDR3, the DNA is TGTGCCAGCAGCTGGCCGGGACAGGGTAGCGGTGGCTACACCTTC.

The chain links TRBV4-2 to TRBJ2-2; D perhaps matches TRBD1 (6 bases). CDR3 length: 16 residues. From germline, CDR1 is LGHNA and CDR2 YNFKEQ. Trimming removed 2 bases at V and 4 bases at J, with 14 bases between. The CDR3 here is CASSQIAGAITGELFF. The CDR3 nucleotides read TGTGCCAGCAGCCAAATCGCAGGGGCAATCACCGGGGAGCTGTTTTTT.

Only one count was recorded for this clone. The chain couples TRBV7-9 to TRBJ1-2, with D unresolved. V lost 0 bases and J lost 5, with 10 bases in between. Germline V gene data show CDR1 as SEHNR and CDR2 as FQNEAQ (reference sequence). The CDR3 runs 14 residues. CDR3 residues: CASSLAPTKYGYTF. The DNA for the CDR3 is TGTGCCAGCAGCTTAGCCCCCACAAAATATGGCTACACCTTC.

The chain is built from TRBV5-1 and TRBJ2-3; 10 bases are shared with TRBD2. Germline V CDR1 and CDR2: SGHRS, YFSETQ. V was pared by 4 bases and J by 5 bases, with 13 bases of the junction left unmatched. The CDR3 has 17 residues. The CDR3 nucleotides are TGCGCCAGCAGCACCTCTAGCGGGGGTGTGGGAGGAGATACGCAGTATTTT. It translates to CASSTSSGGVGGDTQYF.

The DNA for the CDR3 is TGCAGTGCTAGTAAAGTGAGTTCGAGCGGGGAGACCCAGTACTTC. Its protein product is CSASKVSSSGETQYF. The J gene is TRBJ2-5, the V gene TRBV20-1; TRBD2 might be the D (6 bases). Deletions cut 3 bases from V and 5 bases from J, with 19 bases between. Germline V gives CDR1 DFQATT, CDR2 SNEGSKA (reference sequence). This CDR3 contains 15 residues.

This sequence joins TRBV2 and TRBJ2-3; D is uncertain. The CDR3 has 13 residues. V shed 7 bases and J shed 0 bases, with 8 bases lying between them. Germline V gene data show CDR1 as SNHLY and CDR2 as FYNNEI. The CDR3 nucleotides read TGTGCCAGCAAGCTATCTAGCACAGATACGCAGTATTTT. This encodes CASKLSSTDTQYF.

The J gene is TRBJ1-1, the V gene TRBV30; 9 bases agree with TRBD1. Per the germline V gene, CDR1 is GTSNPN and CDR2 is SVGIG (reference sequence). The ends lost 2 bases at V and 4 bases at J; junction bases unmatched: 8. This CDR3 has 15 residues. CDR3 nucleotide sequence: TGTGCCTGGAGTCCTCTGGACAGGGGCGGCACTGAAGCTTTCTTT. Translating it yields CAWSPLDRGGTEAFF. Variable domain in full (rest from reference TRBV30 and TRBJ1-1): SQTIHQWPATLVQPVGSPLSLECTVEGTSNPNLYWYRQAAGRGLQLLFYSVGIGQISSEVPQNLSASRPQDRQFILSSKKLLLSDSGFYLCAWSPLDRGGTEAFFGQGTRLTVV.

This chain connects TRBV19 to TRBJ1-5; D might be TRBD1 (6 bases). Between the trimmed V and J ends, which lost 7 bases and 4 bases, there was a span of 20 bases. CDR1 and CDR2 from the germline V gene are LNHDA and SQIVND (reference sequence). The CDR3 is 16 residues long. The CDR3 loop reads CASTYGTNWGNQPQHF. The CDR3 nucleotides read TGTGCCAGTACCTACGGGACAAACTGGGGTAATCAGCCCCAGCATTTT.

This chain uses TRBV6-5 with TRBJ2-2, with 7 bases lining up with TRBD1. The CDR3 covers 14 residues. J lost 5 bases, V lost 2 bases, and 2 bases had no gene match. Germline V gives CDR1 MNHEY, CDR2 SVGAGI. DNA of the CDR3: TGTGCCAGCAGTTACGGGACAGCGACCGGGGAGCTGTTTTTT. Protein: CASSYGTATGELFF.

This clone was picked up one time. Other DNA sequences from this sample encode an identical CDR3 as well. The genes are TRBV5-1 and TRBJ2-2, with 7 bases fitting TRBD2. V lost 0 bases, J lost 3 bases, and 5 bases stayed unmatched. Per germline, CDR1 SGHRS and CDR2 YFSETQ. The CDR3 contains 16 residues. The CDR3 bases are TGCGCCAGCAGCTTGGACGGCGGGGGAGACACCGGGGAGCTGTTTTTT. Protein product: CASSLDGGGDTGELFF.

The V and J genes are TRBV2 and TRBJ2-1; 7 nucleotides line up with TRBD1. This CDR3 region has 12 residues. With 6 bases clipped from V and 15 bases from J, the junction kept 11 bases outside the gene matches. The germline V gene has CDR1 SNHLY and CDR2 FYNNEI. The CDR3 region is CASRTGAQILFF. The DNA of the CDR3 is TGTGCCAGCAGAACAGGGGCCCAGATCTTGTTCTTC.

The V call is TRBV6-5, the J call TRBJ2-7, with D tentatively TRBD2 (6 bases). V was pared by 6 bases and J by 4 bases, with 16 bases between. Germline V gene sequence: CDR1 MNHEY, CDR2 SVGAGI. This CDR3 spans 14 amino acids. The CDR3 sequence: CASSDPGLFYEQYF. Written as DNA, the CDR3 is TGTGCCAGCAGCGATCCGGGACTCTTTTACGAGCAGTACTTC.

This clone was found a few times. J is TRBJ1-2 and V is TRBV5-8; the match to TRBD1 covers 7 bases. Germline CDR1 is SGHTS and CDR2 is YDEGEE. The CDR3 consists of 14 residues. With 4 bases clipped from V and 3 bases from J, the junction kept 6 bases outside the gene matches. The CDR3 DNA reads as TGTGCCAGCAGCCCGCGCGGGACAGACTATGGCTACACCTTC. This encodes CASSPRGTDYGYTF.

This chain uses TRBV7-9 with TRBJ1-3, with D possibly TRBD1 on 5 matching bases. This CDR3 region has 15 residues. From germline, CDR1 is SEHNR and CDR2 FQNEAQ (reference sequence). Trimming left V 11 bases short and J 0 bases short, with 17 bases between. The CDR3 nucleotides read TGTGCCGCCCAGGGACTTGATCTCTCTGGAAACACCATATATTTT. Residues: CAAQGLDLSGNTIYF. Drawing the rest from reference TRBV7-9 and TRBJ1-3, the complete variable domain is DTGVSQNPRHKITKRGQNVTFRCDPISEHNRLYWYRQTLGQGPEFLTYFQNEAQLEKSRLLSDRFSAERPKGSFSTLEIQRTEQGDSAMYLCAAQGLDLSGNTIYFGEGSWLTVV.

The genes are TRBV5-1 and TRBJ1-3, with 7 bases lining up with TRBD1. CDR3 size: 14 residues. The germline gives CDR1 SGHRS, CDR2 YFSETQ. J was trimmed by 3 bases and V by 0 bases; bases with no gene match: 0. CDR3 sequence: CASSLGQGGNTIYF. The CDR3 coding sequence is TGCGCCAGCAGCTTGGGACAGGGTGGAAACACCATATATTTT.

J is TRBJ1-3 and V is TRBV5-6, with 7 bases identical to TRBD1. Germline trimming cut 4 bases from V and 0 bases from J; bases unmatched to any gene: 4. CDR1 SGHDT and CDR2 YYEEEE come from the germline V gene. The CDR3 is made up of 15 amino acids. CDR3 protein: CASSEGQLSGNTIYF. CDR3 nucleotides: TGTGCCAGCAGCGAGGGACAGCTCTCTGGAAACACCATATATTTT.

This clone was seen only a few times. The rearrangement joins TRBV2 to TRBJ1-5; perhaps TRBD1 as D (5 bases). This CDR3 spans 15 amino acids. Germline CDR1 SNHLY, CDR2 FYNNEI. Trimming shortened V by 5 bases and J by 1 base, and 12 bases separated the two germline ends. Here the CDR3 reads CASSPSTGSNQPQHF. For the CDR3, the DNA is TGTGCCAGCAGTCCGTCCACAGGAAGCAATCAGCCCCAGCATTTT.

This clone was seen more than once but under ten times. V is TRBV10-3 and J is TRBJ2-5, with TRBD1 matching 7 bases. Germline lookup yields CDR1 ENHRY and CDR2 SYGVKD. The CDR3 is 13 residues long. After removal of 7 bases from V and 3 bases from J, the junction contained 5 bases not matched to a gene. The CDR3 region has the DNA TGTGCCATCAAGGGGGCAGGGGAAGAGACCCAGTACTTC. It codes for CAIKGAGEETQYF.

The V call is TRBV5-1, the J call TRBJ1-1, with D possibly TRBD1 on 6 matching bases. This CDR3 has 15 residues. V shed 1 base and J shed 4 bases, with 14 bases lying between them. Germline V gives CDR1 SGHRS, CDR2 YFSETQ. CDR3 in DNA: TGCGCCAGCAGCTTGAGCGGGGGCGCCCCCACTGAAGCTTTCTTT. Its translation is CASSLSGGAPTEAFF. The full variable domain, its missing parts supplied by reference TRBV5-1 and TRBJ1-1, is KAGVTQTPRYLIKTRGQQVTLSCSPISGHRSVSWYQQTPGQGLQFLFEYFSETQRNKGNFPGRFSGRQFSNSRSEMNVSTLELGDSALYLCASSLSGGAPTEAFFGQGTRLTVV.

The rearrangement links TRBV7-9 to TRBJ1-4; D remains ambiguous. Trimming shortened V by 5 bases and J by 8 bases, and 15 bases separated the two germline ends. Germline V gene sequence: CDR1 SEHNR, CDR2 FQNEAQ (reference sequence). The CDR3 spans 14 residues. The CDR3, as DNA: TGTGCCAGCAGCCGCGCGGTGGCGGCAGAAAAACTGTTTTTT. It codes for CASSRAVAAEKLFF.

V usage is TRBV19 and J usage is TRBJ1-5, with 9 bases identical to TRBD1. In germline, CDR1 is LNHDA, CDR2 SQIVND (reference sequence). This CDR3 is 16 amino acids long. J was trimmed by 0 bases and V by 4 bases; bases with no gene match: 4. CDR3 residues: CASSSPTGGSNQPQHF. CDR3 bases: TGTGCCAGTAGTAGCCCGACAGGGGGTAGCAATCAGCCCCAGCATTTT.

The V and J genes are TRBV5-1 and TRBJ2-3; the D gene is possibly TRBD1 (5 bases). The CDR3 covers 14 residues. Germline CDR1 reads SGHRS; CDR2 reads YFSETQ. Between the trimmed V and J ends, which lost 5 bases and 0 bases, there was a span of 10 bases. The CDR3, as DNA: TGCGCCAGCAGGGGGCGACCTAGCACAGATACGCAGTATTTT. Translating it yields CASRGRPSTDTQYF.

The V call is TRBV6-2 or TRBV6-3, the J call TRBJ1-2; D uncertain. The ends were cut back, 10 bases at V and 2 bases at J, with 14 bases in the middle. Germline assignment: CDR1 MNHEY and CDR2 SVGEGT. CDR3 size: 13 residues. The CDR3: CATNPKANYGYTF. Here the CDR3 DNA reads TGTGCCACCAACCCTAAAGCGAACTATGGCTACACCTTC.